Each of the 21 T cell receptor beta chains below was sequenced from the same sample in a study of T cell responses to AZD1222 COVID-19 vaccine. The assay was immunoSEQ multiplex PCR, and TCRdb's table has in-frame clones only and misses some. The sample lists approximately 150,000 clones, about 95% occurring once. The sample consisted of peripheral blood, taken on day 0 of AZD1222 vaccination. These receptors all stem from an adult in good health.

The chain has TRBV5-1 and TRBJ1-1, with a possible D match to TRBD1 (6 bases). Looked up from germline, CDR1 is SGHRS and CDR2 is YFSETQ. The CDR3 totals 14 residues. Trimming took off 7 bases at V and 1 base at J, with 14 bases between the two ends. The CDR3 spells CASREQQGNTEAFF. DNA of the CDR3: TGCGCCAGCCGAGAACAACAGGGGAACACTGAAGCTTTCTTT.

This rearrangement joins TRBV4-1 to TRBJ1-2; D uncertain. Germline CDR1 MGHRA, CDR2 YSYEKL. The ends were cut back, 3 bases at V and 5 bases at J, with 10 bases in the middle. The length of the CDR3 is 13 residues. The CDR3 DNA follows: TGCGCCAGCAGCCATAACCCCGATTATGGCTACACCTTC. Translated: CASSHNPDYGYTF.

The chain joins TRBV7-2 to TRBJ1-3; tentative D call: TRBD1 (6 bases). This CDR3 spans 14 amino acids. Germline CDR1 reads SGHTA; CDR2 reads FQGNSA. Deletions cut 5 bases from V and 0 bases from J, with 8 bases between. The CDR3 sequence is CASSQQGSGNTIYF. The CDR3 region has the DNA TGTGCCAGCAGCCAACAGGGCTCTGGAAACACCATATATTTT.

The chain is built from TRBV11-2 and TRBJ1-2, with 10 bases matching TRBD1. The CDR3 consists of 15 residues. Germline CDR1 is SGHAT and CDR2 is FQNNGV. With V trimmed by 6 bases and J by 5 bases, 9 bases remained unmatched. Here the CDR3 DNA reads TGTGCCAGCAGTCCTTTTCCGGGACAGGGGTATGGCTACACCTTC. This translates into CASSPFPGQGYGYTF.

The J gene is TRBJ1-2, the V gene TRBV5-6; 8 nucleotides align to TRBD1. Germline values: CDR1 SGHDT, CDR2 YYEEEE. The V and J ends lost 6 bases and 4 bases, in that order; junction bases with no gene match: 5. This CDR3 comprises 13 residues. CDR3 in amino acids: CASTIQGVYGYTF. As DNA, the CDR3 is TGTGCCAGCACAATACAGGGGGTCTATGGCTACACCTTC.

V and J are TRBV20-1 and TRBJ2-7; D unclear. Between the trimmed V and J ends, which lost 6 bases and 4 bases, there was a span of 10 bases. Germline-derived CDR1 and CDR2 are DFQATT and SNEGSKA (reference sequence). The CDR3 is 11 amino acids. The CDR3 loop reads CSAGIFYEQYV. The CDR3 DNA follows: TGCAGTGCGGGGATTTTTTACGAGCAGTACGTC.

The sample holds a few counts of this clone. V usage is TRBV19 and J usage is TRBJ1-1; D ambiguous. The CDR3 totals 13 residues. Germline-derived CDR1 and CDR2 are LNHDA and SQIVND (reference sequence). Trimming cost V 6 bases and J 1 base, with 9 bases left between them. The CDR3 is CASSSRQNTEAFF. CDR3 in DNA: TGTGCCAGTAGCAGTAGACAGAACACTGAAGCTTTCTTT. The entire variable domain, with the rest obtained from reference TRBV19 and TRBJ1-1, is as follows: DGGITQSPKYLFRKEGQNVTLSCEQNLNHDAMYWYRQDPGQGLRLIYYSQIVNDFQKGDIAEGYSVSREKKESFPLTVTSAQKNPTAFYLCASSSRQNTEAFFGQGTRLTVV.

The genes are TRBV5-8 and TRBJ1-6, with D maybe TRBD1 (6 bases). Germline assignment: CDR1 SGHTS and CDR2 YDEGEE. The length of the CDR3 is 15 residues. V was shortened by 3 bases and J by 6 bases, with 13 bases between the two germline ends. DNA of the CDR3: TGTGCCAGCAGCTCGGATGGGGGGCGTAATTCACCCCTCCACTTT. Amino acid sequence: CASSSDGGRNSPLHF.

Only one count was recorded for this clone. The chain employs TRBV6-2 or TRBV6-3 and TRBJ1-2; D unclear. Germline CDR1 MNHEY, CDR2 SVGEGT. This CDR3 is built from 11 residues. Between the trimmed V and J ends, which lost 2 bases and 6 bases, there was a span of 4 bases. CDR3 in DNA: TGTGCCAGCAGTTACGGGGATGGCTACACCTTC. It encodes CASSYGDGYTF.

This rearrangement joins TRBV28 to TRBJ1-1; D gene ambiguous. The germline V and J ends were trimmed by 4 bases and 3 bases, with 6 bases remaining between them. In germline, CDR1 is MDHEN, CDR2 SYDVKM. The CDR3 loop spans 12 amino acids. CDR3: CASSSGYTEAFF. In nucleotides, the CDR3 is TGTGCCAGCAGTTCCGGTTACACTGAAGCTTTCTTT.

This chain uses TRBV27 with TRBJ1-6, with a weak D call TRBD1 (6 bases). There are 15 residues in the CDR3. V gave up 4 bases and J gave up 4 bases, with 11 bases separating them. Germline V CDR1 and CDR2: MNHEY, SMNVEV (reference sequence). In DNA, the CDR3 is TGTGCCAGCAGTTCACCCCAGGGGTATAATTCACCCCTCCACTTT. This sequence encodes CASSSPQGYNSPLHF.

This sequence joins TRBV6-1 and TRBJ2-7; D perhaps matches TRBD1 (5 bases). CDR1 is MNHNS and CDR2 is SASEGT in the germline V gene. The CDR3 is 13 amino acids. V was clipped by 3 bases and J by 6 bases, with 12 bases between them. The CDR3 is CASSDPQVFEQYV. CDR3 in DNA: TGTGCCAGCAGTGATCCACAGGTTTTCGAGCAGTACGTC.

This sequence joins TRBV24-1 and TRBJ2-5, with D hard to call. V lost 3 bases and J 2 bases, leaving 9 bases between the germline ends. CDR1 and CDR2 from the germline V gene are KGHDR and SFDVKD. This CDR3 has 14 amino acids. DNA for the CDR3: TGTGCCACCAGTGATACAGCAATTCAAGAGACCCAGTACTTC. Protein: CATSDTAIQETQYF.

V is TRBV19 and J is TRBJ2-7, with a possible D match to TRBD2 (5 bases). With 2 bases removed from V and 1 base from J, the gap between germline ends came to 9 bases. This CDR3 has 14 residues. The germline gives CDR1 LNHDA, CDR2 SQIVND (reference sequence). CDR3 in amino acids: CASSISSGSYEQYV. The CDR3, as DNA: TGTGCCAGTAGTATATCTTCGGGATCCTACGAGCAGTACGTC.

The chain has TRBV9 and TRBJ1-3, with D possibly being TRBD1 (6 bases). The CDR3 length is 15 residues. Looked up from germline, CDR1 is SGDLS and CDR2 is YYNGEE. With 3 bases removed from V and 7 bases from J, the gap between germline ends came to 17 bases. The CDR3 sequence: CASSGNGTSRNTIYF. The CDR3 nucleotides read TGTGCCAGCAGCGGCAACGGGACAAGTCGGAACACCATATATTTT.

This clone was seen once. The CDR3 DNA sequence: TGTGCCGGGGGGTCCCCGGCGAACACCGGGGAGCTGTTTTTT. Amino acids: CAGGSPANTGELFF. The chain recombines TRBV7-9 with TRBJ2-2; a weak D match, TRBD2 (6 bases). CDR1 is SEHNR, CDR2 FQNEAQ, per germline (reference sequence). The CDR3 has 14 residues. Trimming stripped 11 bases from V and 0 bases from J, with 13 bases between.

The chain joins TRBV4-3 to TRBJ1-3; TRBD1 aligns across 9 bases. V trimming: 1 base; J trimming: 4 bases; junction bases outside the gene matches: 17. CDR3 length: 20 amino acids. CDR1 LGHNA and CDR2 YSLEER come from the germline V gene. The CDR3 bases are TGCGCCAGCAGCCAAGCGTTCACTCAAACCGGGACAGGGTACGGAAACACCATATATTTT. Protein product: CASSQAFTQTGTGYGNTIYF.

The V call is TRBV28, the J call TRBJ1-2; D is uncertain. V shed 5 bases and J shed 1 base, with 8 bases lying between them. Looked up from germline, CDR1 is MDHEN and CDR2 is SYDVKM. This CDR3 has 13 amino acids. CDR3: CASSPRFNYGYTF. The CDR3 nucleotides read TGTGCCAGCAGTCCAAGGTTTAACTATGGCTACACCTTC.

The chain carries TRBV4-1 and TRBJ1-2; D perhaps matches TRBD1 (5 bases). CDR3 length: 13 amino acids. The V and J ends lost 3 bases and 7 bases respectively, with 12 bases between them. CDR1 MGHRA and CDR2 YSYEKL come from the germline V gene. The DNA of the CDR3 is TGCGCCAGCAGCCAGACCCAGGGAGGTGGCTACACCTTC. Protein: CASSQTQGGGYTF.

This rearrangement joins TRBV2 to TRBJ2-2, with D tentatively TRBD1 or TRBD2 (6 bases each). Trimming removed 10 bases from V and 5 bases from J, with 17 bases in between. Germline V gives CDR1 SNHLY, CDR2 FYNNEI. This CDR3 is 14 amino acids long. CDR3 coding DNA: TGTGCCACCACGTCACAGGGAGGAACCGGGGAGCTGTTTTTT. Protein product: CATTSQGGTGELFF.

The V call is TRBV6-4, the J call TRBJ2-2; 7 nucleotides match TRBD1. J was trimmed by 7 bases and V by 2 bases; bases with no gene match: 7. The CDR3 extends over 15 amino acids. Germline V gives CDR1 MRHNA, CDR2 SNTAGT. In DNA form, the CDR3 reads TGTGCCAGCAGTGACACAGGGGAGAGTGGCGGGGAGCTGTTTTTT. Translated, it gives CASSDTGESGGELFF.